This T cell receptor (beta chain) was documented in a study of T cell responses to AZD1222 COVID-19 vaccine. Overall study results and limits: With two AZD1222 doses given, Spike-specific TCR breadth and depth both rose. Nearly half of spike-specific TCRs reportedly target variant regions that are unmutated in the B.1.351 and B.1.1.7 variants. At baseline, seropositivity was found in only a handful of AZD1222 recipients. Clonal diversity was possibly underestimated; the donors were predominantly white British and more often female.

Sequencing used immunoSEQ multiplex PCR; TCRdb keeps in-frame clones, though not all of them. The top ten hold approximately 2.9% of the sample, which has approximately 140,000 clones, about 89% seen once. About this clone: Antigen unknown.

This clonotype was sampled from an adult in good health. The sample was peripheral blood, taken on day 0 of MenACWY control vaccination.

The chain's CDR3 is CASSDHYGYTF. CDR3 nucleotides: TGTGCCAGCAGCGACCACTATGGCTACACCTTC. J is TRBJ1-2 and V is TRBV6-5; D gene ambiguous. This CDR3 has 11 amino acids. Per germline, CDR1 MNHEY and CDR2 SVGAGI. The germline V and J ends were trimmed by 6 bases and 3 bases, with 5 bases remaining between them.